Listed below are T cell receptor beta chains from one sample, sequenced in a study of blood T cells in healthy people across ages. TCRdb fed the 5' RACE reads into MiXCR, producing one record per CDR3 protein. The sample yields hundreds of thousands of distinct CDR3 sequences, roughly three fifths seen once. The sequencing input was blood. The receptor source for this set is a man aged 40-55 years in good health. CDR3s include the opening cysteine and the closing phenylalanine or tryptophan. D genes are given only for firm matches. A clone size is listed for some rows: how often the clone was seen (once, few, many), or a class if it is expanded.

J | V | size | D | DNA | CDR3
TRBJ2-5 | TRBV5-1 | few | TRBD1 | TGCGCCAGCAGCTTGGAGGGGGCAAGAGAGACCCAGTACTTC | CASSLEGARETQYF
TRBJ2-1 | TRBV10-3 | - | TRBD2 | TGTGCCATCAGTGTCCTAGCGGGGGCCGGCGATGAGCAGTTCTTC | CAISVLAGAGDEQFF
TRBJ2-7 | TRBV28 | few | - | TGTGCCAGCAGTTTCGGCAGGGCCGCCTACGAGCAGTACTTC | CASSFGRAAYEQYF
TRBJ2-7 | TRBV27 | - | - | TGTGCCAGCGACTGCTACGAGCAGTACTTC | CASDCYEQYF
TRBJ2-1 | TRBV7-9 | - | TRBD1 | TGTGCCAGCAGCTCCAAGAGGGGGCTTCAGGGCACGTTTTCCTACAATGAGCAGTTCTTC | CASSSKRGLQGTFSYNEQFF
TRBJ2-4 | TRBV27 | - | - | TGTGCCAGCAGTACCCTCAAGCAGAGCGGCATTCAGTACTTC | CASSTLKQSGIQYF
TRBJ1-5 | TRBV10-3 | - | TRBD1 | TGTGCCATCGGGACAGGGGGGAATAGCAATCAGCCCCAGCATTTT | CAIGTGGNSNQPQHF
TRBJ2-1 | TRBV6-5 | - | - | TGTGCCAGCAGATTGTCCGGGGTGGGTGAGCAGTTCTTC | CASRLSGVGEQFF
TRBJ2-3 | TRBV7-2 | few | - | TGTGCCAGCAGCTCAGGGTTCACAGATACGCAGTATTTT | CASSSGFTDTQYF
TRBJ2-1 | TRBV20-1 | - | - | TGCAGTGCTAGAGATATAGACTCCAGCTCCTACAATGAGCAGTTCTTC | CSARDIDSSSYNEQFF
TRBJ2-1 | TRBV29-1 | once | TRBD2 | TGCAGCGGGGTGACTAGCGGGGCGTACAATGAGCAGTTCTTC | CSGVTSGAYNEQFF
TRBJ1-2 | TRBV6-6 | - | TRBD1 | TGTGCCAGCAGTCCCCCAGGGGGTGGTGGCTACACCTTC | CASSPPGGGGYTF
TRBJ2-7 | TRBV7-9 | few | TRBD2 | TGTGCCAGCAGCCTAATTACTAGCGGAAAGTACGAGCAGTACTTC | CASSLITSGKYEQYF
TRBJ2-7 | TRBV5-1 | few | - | TGCGCCAGCAGCCCACAGGGACTAAGCTCCTACGAGCAGTACTTC | CASSPQGLSSYEQYF
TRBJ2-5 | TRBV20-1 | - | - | TGCAGTGCTAGTATCAGTCAAGAGACCCAGTACTTC | CSASISQETQYF
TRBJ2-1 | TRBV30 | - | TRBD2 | TGTGCCTGGAGTGTAGCGGGGGGGTCCTACAATGAGCAGTTCTTC | CAWSVAGGSYNEQFF
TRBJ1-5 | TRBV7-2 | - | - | TGTGCCAGCGCTCGGGGACTTAGCAATCAGCCCCAGCATTTT | CASARGLSNQPQHF
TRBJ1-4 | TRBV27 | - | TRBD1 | TGTGCCAGCAGATCGACAGGGGGGTATGAAAAACTGTTTTTT | CASRSTGGYEKLFF
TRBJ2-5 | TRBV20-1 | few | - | TGCAGTGCTAGAGATTGGACGGGCCAAGAGACCCAGTACTTC | CSARDWTGQETQYF
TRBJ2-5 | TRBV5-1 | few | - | TGCGCCAGCAGCTTGACAGGGAACCAAGAGACCCAGTACTTC | CASSLTGNQETQYF
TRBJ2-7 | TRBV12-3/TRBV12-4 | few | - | TGTGCCAGCAGTTTTGGAGGGCTAAGTGAGCAGTACTTC | CASSFGGLSEQYF
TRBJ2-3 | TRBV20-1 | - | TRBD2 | TGCAGTGTAGGTGGGAGGGCCGGCGGCACAGATACGCAGTATTTT | CSVGGRAGGTDTQYF
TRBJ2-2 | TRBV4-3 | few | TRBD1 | TGCGCCAGCAGGCTACAGGGGGCAGGACCCGGGGAGCTGTTTTTT | CASRLQGAGPGELFF
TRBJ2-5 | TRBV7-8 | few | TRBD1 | TGTGCCAGCAGCGAAGACAGGGTCCGGGAGACCCAGTACTTC | CASSEDRVRETQYF
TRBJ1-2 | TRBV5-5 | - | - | TGTGCCAGCAGCCTCAGTGGAGAGACTATGCGCTTAGGTGGCTACACCTTC | CASSLSGETMRLGGYTF
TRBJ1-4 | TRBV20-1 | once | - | TGCAGTGGAAGGACCGCTGAATATGAAAAACTGTTTTTT | CSGRTAEYEKLFF
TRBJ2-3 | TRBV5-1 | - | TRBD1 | TGCGCCAGCAGCTCAGCAAGGGGGCTCCCAGATACGCAGTATTTT | CASSSARGLPDTQYF
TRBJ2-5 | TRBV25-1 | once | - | TGTGCCAGCAGTGCCCTCTGGGAGCAGTACTTC | CASSALWEQYF
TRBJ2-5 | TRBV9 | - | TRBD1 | TGTGCCAGCAGCGGACAGGGGGACTGGTCGGAGACCCAGTACTTC | CASSGQGDWSETQYF
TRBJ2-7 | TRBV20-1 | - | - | TGCAGTGCTAGAAAAGCGGCCACCTACGAGCAGTACTTC | CSARKAATYEQYF
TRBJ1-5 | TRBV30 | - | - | TGTGCCTGGAGCATTGGACAGTTCAATCAGCCCCAGCATTTT | CAWSIGQFNQPQHF
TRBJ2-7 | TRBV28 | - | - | TGTGCCAGCAGTTTACTGCTCCGGGACGGCAGCTCCTACGAGCAGTACTTC | CASSLLLRDGSSYEQYF
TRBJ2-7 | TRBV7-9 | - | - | TGTGCCAGCAGCCGGGTGGACGAGCAGTACTTC | CASSRVDEQYF
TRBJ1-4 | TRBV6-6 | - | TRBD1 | TGTGCCAGCAGTTACGGACAGGCTAGTAATGAAAAACTGTTTTTT | CASSYGQASNEKLFF
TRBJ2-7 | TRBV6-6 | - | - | TGTGCCAGCAGAATTGGAGGTTCCTACGAGCAGTACTTC | CASRIGGSYEQYF
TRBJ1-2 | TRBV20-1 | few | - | TGCAGTGCTAGAGATTTTGGGGGATACGACTATGGCTACACCTTC | CSARDFGGYDYGYTF
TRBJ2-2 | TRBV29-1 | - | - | TGCAGCGTTGAGTCAAGTAACACCGGGGAGCTGTTTTTT | CSVESSNTGELFF
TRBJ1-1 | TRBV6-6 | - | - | TGTGCCAGCGGTACGCAGTCTCTGAACACTGAAGCTTTCTTT | CASGTQSLNTEAFF
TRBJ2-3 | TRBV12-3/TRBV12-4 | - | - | TGTGCCAGCACTCTCACCCATACGCAGTATTTT | CASTLTHTQYF
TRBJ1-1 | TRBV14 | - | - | TGTGCCAGCAGCCAAGTGTCAGGGAGTGAAGCTTTCTTT | CASSQVSGSEAFF
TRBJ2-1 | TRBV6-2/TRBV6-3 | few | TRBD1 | TGTGCCAGCAGTTCTCCCGGGACAGGGACCTTATCCGACTACAATGAGCAGTTCTTC | CASSSPGTGTLSDYNEQFF
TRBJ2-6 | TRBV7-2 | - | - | TGTGCCAGCGGCCCCGGACGACTCTCTGGGGCCAACGTCCTGACTTTC | CASGPGRLSGANVLTF